One TCR beta chain is described in this entry. The antigen is unknown. The ends were cut back, 2 bases at V and 0 bases at J, with 17 bases in the middle. The CDR3 runs 18 residues. Germline V gives CDR1 MDHEN, CDR2 SYDVKM. The PCR used 60 Vbeta and 13 Jbeta primers. Original processing methods: In a later analysis, tens of millions of unique TCR beta chains included roughly 11 million shared by two or more donors. Repertoires were generated with immunoSEQ multiplex PCR, while TCRdb's copy carries only in-frame clones and drops some. V and J calls plus clone size are reproduced from that table; the DNA served to infer D and trimming. Altogether about 210,000 clones are present, around 88% being singletons, with the ten largest covering roughly 0.33%. The data derive from a study of cytomegalovirus exposure and HLA in healthy donors. Study results and caveats: Earlier findings revealed that most TCR beta V segments proved productive either about 87% or about 30% of the time.

Specimen: PBMCs. This chain joins TRBV28 and TRBJ2-1; maybe TRBD1 (5 bases). The sequence was obtained from a woman aged 30 to 39 in good health and CMV-seronegative. The DNA for the CDR3 is TGTGCCAGCAGTTTAGGGGCCAGCCAGGCAAGCTCCTACAATGAGCAGTTCTTC. This codes for CASSLGASQASSYNEQFF.